One and the same sample provided the 20 T cell receptor beta chains below, sequenced in a study of blood T cell repertoires in COVID-19. The table came from immunoSEQ multiplex PCR; TCRdb's copy has only in-frame clones and leaves some out. The sample has some 180,000 clones, approximately 80% seen once; the top ten hold approximately 14%. Sequences were obtained from PBMCs or T cells enriched from blood (not recorded which). The source is a man aged 55 to 70 who had been exposed to COVID-19.

The rearrangement uses TRBV5-1 and TRBJ1-1, with TRBD1 identical over 8 bases. Trimming at V came to 4 bases and at J to 8 bases, leaving 10 bases not matched to a gene. The CDR3 is made up of 14 amino acids. The germline gives CDR1 SGHRS, CDR2 YFSETQ. The CDR3 region has the DNA TGCGCCAGCAGCACGGGACAGGAAGGGGTGGAAGCTTTCTTT. Its protein product is CASSTGQEGVEAFF.

This chain uses TRBV7-8 with TRBJ1-5; unclear D gene. V lost 3 bases and J 0 bases, leaving 12 bases between the germline ends. Germline CDR1 is SGHVS and CDR2 is FQNEAQ. This CDR3 has 16 amino acids. The CDR3 reads CASSLVRHSSNQPQHF. CDR3 DNA sequence: TGTGCCAGCAGCTTGGTCCGTCACAGTAGCAATCAGCCCCAGCATTTT.

This clone appeared a single time. The J gene is TRBJ2-3, the V gene TRBV27; D call uncertain. V lost 2 bases and J lost 11, with 17 bases in between. The germline V gene has CDR1 MNHEY and CDR2 SMNVEV (reference sequence). The CDR3 runs to 14 residues. The CDR3 is CASSLRFGGPRQYF. The DNA for the CDR3 is TGTGCCAGCAGTTTAAGGTTTGGCGGCCCTCGGCAGTATTTT.

The J gene is TRBJ2-7, the V gene TRBV6-2 or TRBV6-3, with TRBD2 identical over 7 bases. The CDR3 spans 16 residues. Germline CDR1 and CDR2: MNHEY and SVGEGT. V lost 6 bases, J lost 0 bases, and 11 bases stayed unmatched. The CDR3 protein is CASSPAGLPISYEQYF. The DNA of the CDR3 is TGTGCCAGCAGCCCAGCGGGACTACCTATCTCCTACGAGCAGTACTTC.

This sequence joins TRBV27 and TRBJ2-3; perhaps TRBD2 as D (5 bases). The CDR3 length is 14 residues. Germline V gene lookup returns CDR1 MNHEY and CDR2 SMNVEV (reference sequence). The V and J ends lost 6 bases and 6 bases respectively, with 16 bases between them. CDR3: CASRLGSSGDTQYF. Written as DNA, the CDR3 is TGTGCCAGCAGACTGGGAAGCAGCGGCGATACGCAGTATTTT.

The J gene is TRBJ2-1, the V gene TRBV14; tentative D call: TRBD1 (5 bases). Looked up from germline, CDR1 is SGHDN and CDR2 is FVKESK. This CDR3 is 14 amino acids long. V was cut by 4 bases and J by 10 bases, with 17 bases left in between. In DNA, the CDR3 is TGTGCCAGCAGCCGCCAGGTGGGGCCGCCAGAGCAGTTCTTC. Translation gives CASSRQVGPPEQFF.

This sequence joins TRBV7-8 and TRBJ1-5, with 7 bases identical to TRBD1. The CDR3 runs 14 residues. Germline CDR1 and CDR2: SGHVS and FQNEAQ. With V trimmed by 6 bases and J by 6 bases, 8 bases remained unmatched. This chain's CDR3 is CASSFDRVGQPQHF. DNA for the CDR3: TGTGCCAGCAGTTTCGACAGGGTAGGTCAGCCCCAGCATTTT.

The V gene is TRBV19, the J gene TRBJ2-7, with D perhaps TRBD1 (6 bases). Trimming removed 7 bases at V and 1 base at J, with 20 bases between. This CDR3 region has 16 residues. Germline CDR1 LNHDA, CDR2 SQIVND (reference sequence). CDR3 region: CASMASGTRSSYEQYF. The CDR3 coding sequence is TGTGCCAGTATGGCCTCCGGGACACGTTCATCCTACGAGCAGTACTTC.

This clone was seen once. The chain couples TRBV28 to TRBJ1-1; D is perhaps TRBD1 (6 bases). Germline-derived CDR1 and CDR2 are MDHEN and SYDVKM. The germline V and J ends were trimmed by 9 bases and 5 bases, with 19 bases remaining between them. The CDR3 extends over 14 amino acids. CDR3 sequence (DNA): TGTGCCAGTGGGGGGGGCCTCCCCGGGACTGAAGCTTTCTTT. This sequence encodes CASGGGLPGTEAFF. Full variable domain (remainder filled in from reference TRBV28 and TRBJ1-1): DVKVTQSSRYLVKRTGEKVFLECVQDMDHENMFWYRQDPGLGLRLIYFSYDVKMKEKGDIPEGYSVSREKKERFSLILESASTNQTSMYLCASGGGLPGTEAFFGQGTRLTVV.

V is TRBV3-1 (or the pseudogene TRBV3-2) and J is TRBJ2-2, with D uncertain. Germline assignment: CDR1 LGHDT and CDR2 YNNKEL (reference sequence). Deletions cut 4 bases from V and 1 base from J, with 10 bases between. This CDR3 contains 15 residues. The CDR3 DNA reads TGTGCCAGCAGCCGCTATCAGGAGAACACCGGGGAGCTGTTTTTT. Translated, it gives CASSRYQENTGELFF.

The CDR3 sequence is CASSKGGEDSPLHF. In DNA form, the CDR3 reads TGTGCCAGCAGCAAGGGAGGGGAGGATTCACCCCTCCACTTT. This chain joins TRBV3-1 (or the pseudogene TRBV3-2) and TRBJ1-6, with TRBD1 as a possible D gene (5 bases). The germline V gene has CDR1 LGHDT and CDR2 YNNKEL (reference sequence). Trimming pared 5 bases from V and 8 bases from J, leaving 13 bases between. The CDR3 has 14 amino acids.

This chain links TRBV9 with TRBJ2-7; no firm D call. The CDR3 spans 13 residues. The V gene lost 0 bases and the J gene lost 4 bases, with 8 bases spanning the gap. CDR1 is SGDLS, CDR2 YYNGEE, per germline. This chain's CDR3 is CASSVGLEYEQYF. DNA of the CDR3: TGTGCCAGCAGCGTAGGTCTAGAGTACGAGCAGTACTTC.

This clone was recorded once. The chain couples TRBV12-3 or TRBV12-4 to TRBJ1-1; D remains unclear. The CDR3 sequence is 11 residues long. With 3 bases removed from V and 7 bases from J, the gap between germline ends came to 6 bases. The CDR3 DNA reads as TGTGCCAGCAGTTTCGGCGGTGAAGCTTTCTTT. The encoded protein is CASSFGGEAFF.

The chain links TRBV6-4 to TRBJ1-1; the match to TRBD1 covers 7 bases. V dropped 6 bases and J dropped 0; count of bases not matched to a gene: 4. The CDR3 is made up of 14 amino acids. The germline V gene encodes CDR1 MRHNA and CDR2 SNTAGT. CDR3 nucleotide sequence: TGTGCCAGCAGAGAACAGGGGTTGAACACTGAAGCTTTCTTT. The encoded protein is CASREQGLNTEAFF.

The chain joins TRBV6-5 to TRBJ2-6; a weak D match, TRBD2 (5 bases). In germline, CDR1 is MNHEY, CDR2 SVGAGI. This CDR3 has 15 amino acids. The ends were cut back, 5 bases at V and 4 bases at J, with 12 bases in the middle. CDR3 DNA: TGTGCCAGCAGTCCCGGACTGGCGGGGGCCAACGTCCTGACTTTC. As protein: CASSPGLAGANVLTF.

This clone was seen only once. The chain couples TRBV7-2 to TRBJ1-3; D may be TRBD1 (5 bases). In germline, CDR1 is SGHTA, CDR2 FQGNSA. Trimming cost V 5 bases and J 0 bases, with 11 bases left between them. This CDR3 region has 15 residues. The CDR3 region has the DNA TGTGCCAGCAGCAGAGACAGCAGCTCTGGAAACACCATATATTTT. Protein: CASSRDSSSGNTIYF.

V gene TRBV7-7 combines with J gene TRBJ2-1; TRBD2 aligns across 12 bases. The V segment lost 4 bases and the J segment 7 bases; nucleotides outside the gene matches: 5. The CDR3 length is 15 residues. The germline V gene encodes CDR1 SSHAT and CDR2 FNYEAQ (reference sequence). DNA of the CDR3: TGTGCCAGCAGCTCCACTAGCGGGAGGTCAAATGAGCAGTTCTTC. Its translation is CASSSTSGRSNEQFF.

This rearrangement joins TRBV6-1 to TRBJ2-1; 13 bases match TRBD2. This CDR3 region has 19 residues. Per the germline V gene, CDR1 is MNHNS and CDR2 is SASEGT. Losses at the gene ends were 4 bases for V and 0 bases for J; bases not matched to a gene: 9. CDR3: CASSGTSGRGRSSYNEQFF. The CDR3, as DNA: TGTGCCAGCAGTGGGACTAGCGGGAGAGGGCGGAGCTCCTACAATGAGCAGTTCTTC.

V is TRBV12-3 or TRBV12-4 and J is TRBJ1-2; TRBD1 is a possible D gene (5 bases). This CDR3 contains 12 residues. Trimming took off 4 bases at V and 5 bases at J, with 8 bases between the two ends. The CDR3 DNA follows: TGTGCCAGCAGTTACCAGGGTTATGGCTACACCTTC. Translating it yields CASSYQGYGYTF.

V is TRBV30 and J is TRBJ2-3; TRBD2 might be the D (6 bases). The CDR3 totals 14 residues. Germline values: CDR1 GTSNPN, CDR2 SVGIG (reference sequence). Between the trimmed V and J ends, which lost 5 bases and 3 bases, there was a span of 15 bases. CDR3 residues: CAWGSGQRTDTQYF. CDR3 nucleotide sequence: TGTGCCTGGGGGAGCGGGCAAAGGACAGATACGCAGTATTTT.